Sequencing of this TCR beta chain was carried out in a study of blood T cells in healthy people across ages. Findings and caveats of the study: With age, beta diversity per million T cells declined roughly linearly, significantly by 35 to 40.

Primed by a sample-barcoded 5' primer and a J-beta primer mix, a second PCR proceeded for 7 to 11 cycles. TCRdb re-called the 5' RACE reads through MiXCR, storing one row per CDR3 protein. Of 800,000 to 900,000 distinct CDR3 sequences in the sample, around 62% were seen once. There were at least 5 micrograms of total RNA extracted from every sample. The length of the CDR3 is 15 residues. V gave up 4 bases and J gave up 5 bases, with 14 bases separating them. The germline gives CDR1 SEHNR, CDR2 FQNEAQ (reference sequence). Points on this clonotype: Its specificity is not known.

V gene TRBV7-9 combines with J gene TRBJ2-2; D might be TRBD2 (6 bases). Material: blood. This TCR derives from a man between 25 and 39 years old in good health. The CDR3 reads CASSSPAGRTGELFF. The CDR3 DNA reads TGTGCCAGCAGCTCACCAGCGGGCCGGACCGGGGAGCTGTTTTTT.